This T cell receptor beta chain was captured by sequencing in a study of CD4 T cells in relation to SARS-CoV-2 and coronaviruses. Produced via immunoSEQ multiplex PCR; TCRdb's table is partial and in-frame only. The table lists some 29,000 clones, 74% of them singletons. Before the COVID-19 pandemic, during about 2010-2018, CD4+ T cells were taken from unexposed donors. The cells were cultured for approximately 10 days before CD4+ T cells were isolated. The CDR3 runs 16 residues. J was trimmed by 9 bases and V by 6 bases; bases with no gene match: 9. The germline gives CDR1 SGHTA, CDR2 FQGTGA. With regard to this clone: Its cognate antigen is unknown.

Sequencing input: CD4+ T cells from PBMCs, cultured in vitro. The receptor comes from a human donor in good health. This chain uses TRBV7-3 with TRBJ2-1; 15 positions match TRBD2. CDR3 sequence reads: CASREGLAGGLGEQFF. CDR3 bases: TGTGCCAGCAGGGAGGGACTAGCGGGAGGCCTAGGTGAGCAGTTCTTC.